This T cell receptor (beta chain) was found in a study of blood T cell repertoires in COVID-19. The wider study: Some COVID-19 samples were acute and others convalescent; all came from the United States, Italy and Spain.

This table comes from immunoSEQ multiplex PCR, and its TCRdb copy is limited to in-frame clones, with some not included. Of around 200,000 clones in the sample, about 83% were seen once. The sequenced sample consisted of peripheral blood. This receptor was taken from a woman aged 18-35 years who had recovered from COVID-19.

The CDR3 is CASSQDRTTGELFF. The CDR3 DNA sequence: TGCGCCAGCAGCCAAGATAGGACAACCGGGGAGCTGTTTTTT. The chain employs TRBV4-3 and TRBJ2-2, with D possibly being TRBD1 (5 bases). CDR3 length: 14 residues. Germline CDR1 and CDR2: LGHNA and YSLEER. Trimming took 0 bases from V and 5 from J, leaving 7 bases between them.